This TCR beta chain was sequenced in a study of siplizumab effects on memory and regulatory T cells (dated by TCRdb to between 2019 and 2020). Broadly, across the study: The study examined how the anti-CD2 antibody siplizumab affects alloreactive T-cell subsets in allogeneic mixed lymphocyte reactions built from human PBMCs.

Libraries came from the immunoSEQ multiplex PCR assay. Roughly 100,000 TCR templates per sample were assayed on the deep sequencing platform. Genomic DNA extracted from sorted T cells was used for TCRbeta CDR3 sequencing. The study's own analysis went as follows. The R programming language was used for the clonal analysis of the TCRbeta CDR3 data. Comparing unstimulated samples against CFSE-low samples taken after the reaction was how alloreactive CD4+ and CD8+ clones were defined. Regulatory or non-regulatory origin of alloreactive CD4+ clones was assigned by matching sequences to the sorted unstimulated Treg and non-Treg repertoires. The table was pulled from immuneACCESS by TCRdb, which kept in-frame rearrangements only. Such tables lose some clones; where checked, under half of the loss comes from unresolved V genes, and the rest has no known cause. That table gives V, J and clone size, and the DNA gave D and trimming. Recorded for this sample are some 90,000 clones; 75% to 90% of them occurred a single time. The top ten constitute about 16% of the sample.

TCRbeta CDR3 sequencing was performed on sorted unstimulated T cells and on proliferating T cells recovered from mixed lymphocyte reactions. Fresh whole blood from over 8 HLA-typed healthy donors was used to isolate PBMCs. The study at large found these results: A naive or memory phenotype could not be assigned to roughly 75-97% of proliferating CD4+ or CD8+ clones. No functional confirmation was obtained for the suppressive function of proliferating Tregs from siplizumab cultures. Because sequences below about 10^-5 frequency were poorly captured, only a minor fraction of alloreactive clones could be mapped to unstimulated subsets. Unstimulated naive T cells appeared more diverse than memory T cells, and naive cells seemed to contribute substantially to the alloresponse. The cumulative frequency of alloreactive sequences that could be traced back to unstimulated CD4+ memory T cells was significantly reduced by siplizumab. In reactions with siplizumab, an average of roughly 70% of mappable alloreactive CD4+ clones were Treg-derived, compared with roughly 26% in control reactions.

A remark on this clone: Its target antigen remains unknown. No qualities accompany the bases; no much larger clone lies one base away.

The germline V gene (reference sequence) sets CDR1 to LNHDA and CDR2 to SQIVND. Trimming costs V 7 bases and J 6 bases, and their ends lie 6 bases apart. The CDR3 runs 11 residues from the cysteine to the phenylalanine. Only the CDR3 part of the read is kept: 33 bases, read in frame from the first base. Sample: CD4+ T cells sorted from blood. The sequence links TRBV19 to TRBJ2-2; too little of a D gene remains to name it. The sequence was obtained from a human donor in good health. The CDR3 has the sequence CASTEAGELFF. The base sequence is TGTGCCAGTACCGAAGCCGGGGAGCTGTTTTTT.